These 5 T cell receptor beta chains were all obtained from the same sample, sequenced in a study of human T cells and chemical hapten exposure. Time point reported: patch test 1, 2 weeks after DPC sensitization. Specified treatment: therapeutic diphenylcyclopropenone sensitization with weekly scalp DPC. Using its own MiXCR run on the RACE reads, TCRdb lists one record per CDR3 protein. The table records 150,000 to 200,000 distinct CDR3 sequences, roughly 15% of them present only once. Sequencing was performed on whole blood, taken in connection with sensitization to the hapten diphenylcyclopropenone (DPC). The receptors stem from a woman aged 25 to 39 with alopecia areata. Some clones in this sample may be carry-over from other donors' samples.

This clonotype has more than one count but fewer than ten. The chain couples TRBV7-2 to TRBJ1-1; D is ambiguous. Trimming left V 1 base short and J 2 bases short, with 11 bases between. The CDR3 sequence is 15 residues long. In germline, CDR1 is SGHTA, CDR2 FQGNSA. In DNA, the CDR3 is TGTGCCAGCAGCTTAGGTGGGAGGTCAAACACTGAAGCTTTCTTT. It translates to CASSLGGRSNTEAFF.

The rearrangement joins TRBV7-2 to TRBJ2-4; 7 nucleotides agree with TRBD1. The CDR3 has 13 amino acids. Germline values: CDR1 SGHTA, CDR2 FQGNSA. Trimming cost V 5 bases and J 8 bases; bases outside gene matches: 6. This chain's CDR3 is CASSDRATDIQYF. The CDR3 bases are TGTGCCAGCAGCGACAGGGCGACGGACATTCAGTACTTC.

CDR3 in DNA: TGTGCCAGCAGGACGGACAGGGGGCTTGGTTACGAGCAGTACTTC. Amino acids: CASRTDRGLGYEQYF. This chain joins TRBV6-5 and TRBJ2-7; 11 bases agree with TRBD1. Germline CDR1 is MNHEY and CDR2 is SVGAGI. The J segment lost 4 bases and the V segment lost 6 bases, leaving 8 bases of the junction unmatched. The CDR3 extends over 15 amino acids.

The genes are TRBV9 and TRBJ2-2, with D perhaps being TRBD1 or TRBD2 (5 bases each). There are 14 residues in the CDR3. V gave up 0 bases and J gave up 4 bases, with 7 bases separating them. Germline assignment: CDR1 SGDLS and CDR2 YYNGEE. The CDR3 DNA reads TGTGCCAGCAGCGTAGACGGGGCCACCGGGGAGCTGTTTTTT. This encodes CASSVDGATGELFF.

The CDR3 is CASSLVVGSGNTIYF. CDR3 nucleotides: TGTGCCAGCAGCTTAGTGGTCGGCTCTGGAAACACCATATATTTT. This sequence joins TRBV7-2 and TRBJ1-3; D gene uncertain. Germline V lookup: CDR1 SGHTA, CDR2 FQGNSA. The CDR3 loop spans 15 amino acids. V was shortened by 1 base and J by 0 bases, with 7 bases between the two germline ends.